The 28 T cell receptor beta chains below come from one sample, sequenced in a study of blood T cell repertoires in COVID-19. The protocol was immunoSEQ multiplex PCR, while the TCRdb copy is restricted to in-frame clones and leaves out a portion. Counted here are about 170,000 clones, approximately 90% occurring once; the ten biggest clones make up roughly 7%. Sequencing input: peripheral blood. The receptor set was obtained from a woman older than 75 in a cohort sampled during active or convalescent COVID-19.

CDR3 coding DNA: TGTGCCAGCAGCATAAACAGGGGAGTTGAGTTCGCAGATACGCAGTATTTT. Its translation: CASSINRGVEFADTQYF. The chain is built from TRBV5-8 and TRBJ2-3, with 7 bases that match TRBD1. The CDR3 is 17 amino acids. V shed 4 bases, J shed 4 bases, and the junction held 15 bases outside the gene matches. The germline CDR1 and CDR2 sequences are SGHTS and YDEGEE. Full variable domain (outside the CDR3, taken from reference TRBV5-8 and TRBJ2-3): EAGVTQSPTHLIKTRGQQATLRCSPISGHTSVYWYQQALGLGLQFLLWYDEGEERNRGNFPPRFSGRQFPNYSSELNVNALELEDSALYLCASSINRGVEFADTQYFGPGTRLTVL.

This rearrangement joins TRBV7-9 to TRBJ2-4, with 9 nucleotides matching TRBD1. Losses at the gene ends were 4 bases for V and 7 bases for J; bases not matched to a gene: 11. The CDR3 is 16 residues long. Germline CDR1 SEHNR, CDR2 FQNEAQ (reference sequence). In nucleotides, the CDR3 is TGTGCCAGCAGCTCCGGGACAGGGAGGATGATGAACATTCAGTACTTC. It codes for CASSSGTGRMMNIQYF.

CDR3 sequence reads: CATSRDHRGGNEQYF. CDR3 coding DNA: TGTGCCACCAGCAGAGATCACAGGGGGGGCAACGAGCAGTACTTC. The gene calls are TRBV15 and TRBJ2-7, with D tentatively TRBD1 (8 bases). V was shortened by 0 bases and J by 5 bases, with 14 bases between the two germline ends. CDR3 length equals 15 residues. Germline lookup yields CDR1 LNHNV and CDR2 YYDKDF (reference sequence). The whole variable domain, filled in from reference TRBV15 and TRBJ2-7, reads DAMVIQNPRYQVTQFGKPVTLSCSQTLNHNVMYWYQQKSSQAPKLLFHYYDKDFNNEADTPDNFQSRRPNTSFCFLDIRSPGLGDTAMYLCATSRDHRGGNEQYFGPGTRLTVT.

The chain recombines TRBV9 with TRBJ1-2, with TRBD1 identical over 10 bases. The CDR3 has 15 amino acids. In germline, CDR1 is SGDLS, CDR2 YYNGEE. With V trimmed by 3 bases and J by 6 bases, 8 bases remained unmatched. The CDR3 DNA is TGTGCCAGCAGCGAAACGGGACAGGGGCTGGATGGCTACACCTTC. It translates to CASSETGQGLDGYTF. Looking up the rest from reference TRBV9 and TRBJ1-2 gives the full variable domain: DSGVTQTPKHLITATGQRVTLRCSPRSGDLSVYWYQQSLDQGLQFLIQYYNGEERAKGNILERFSAQQFPDLHSELNLSSLELGDSALYFCASSETGQGLDGYTFGSGTRLTVV.

The chain uses TRBV25-1 and TRBJ2-3; the D gene is possibly TRBD1 (6 bases). Trimming took off 3 bases at V and 4 bases at J, with 14 bases between the two ends. The CDR3 runs to 15 residues. Per germline, CDR1 MGHDK and CDR2 SYGVNS. CDR3 coding DNA: TGTGCCAGCAGTGAGACCAGCAGGGGATCAGATACGCAGTATTTT. It specifies CASSETSRGSDTQYF.

This sequence joins TRBV2 and TRBJ1-4, with 8 positions matching TRBD1. CDR3 length equals 15 residues. The J segment lost 8 bases and the V segment lost 2 bases, leaving 7 bases of the junction unmatched. Germline V gene lookup returns CDR1 SNHLY and CDR2 FYNNEI. The CDR3 protein is CASSELGQGSEKLFF. In nucleotides, the CDR3 is TGTGCCAGCAGTGAATTAGGACAGGGAAGCGAAAAACTGTTTTTT.

The chain links TRBV19 to TRBJ1-1, with D hard to call. CDR1 is LNHDA and CDR2 is SQIVND in the germline V gene (reference sequence). Trimming cost V 6 bases and J 0 bases, with 8 bases left between them. CDR3 length: 13 amino acids. CDR3 in DNA: TGTGCCAGTAGCAGTATAATGAACACTGAAGCTTTCTTT. It codes for CASSSIMNTEAFF.

This chain connects TRBV9 to TRBJ2-3, with 7 bases matching TRBD2. This CDR3 has 15 residues. Per the germline V gene, CDR1 is SGDLS and CDR2 is YYNGEE. The V gene end was trimmed by 0 bases and the J gene end by 2 bases; junction bases not matched to a gene: 3. The DNA of the CDR3 is TGTGCCAGCAGCGTAGATCTAGCGGACACAGATACGCAGTATTTT. It codes for CASSVDLADTDTQYF.

V and J are TRBV18 and TRBJ2-6; D is possibly TRBD1 (6 bases). The V gene's germline CDR1 is KGHSH and CDR2 LQKENI. Trimming shortened V by 3 bases and J by 4 bases, and 16 bases separated the two germline ends. The CDR3 is made up of 17 amino acids. Here the CDR3 reads CASSPWTAALGANVLTF. The CDR3 bases are TGTGCCAGCTCACCCTGGACAGCAGCTCTGGGGGCCAACGTCCTGACTTTC.

V is TRBV12-3 or TRBV12-4 and J is TRBJ1-1; D is uncertain. Trimming stripped 7 bases from V and 4 bases from J, with 13 bases between. The CDR3 consists of 13 residues. In nucleotides, the CDR3 is TGTGCCAGCACGCGCCAGGTGAGCACTGAAGCTTTCTTT. Encoded protein: CASTRQVSTEAFF.

V usage is TRBV10-3 and J usage is TRBJ2-7; possible D gene TRBD1, 5 bases. V was trimmed by 3 bases and J by 2 bases, leaving 11 bases between them. This CDR3 region has 14 residues. CDR1 and CDR2 (germline): ENHRY, SYGVKD. CDR3 nucleotide sequence: TGTGCCATCAGTGAAGACAGATCAGCCTACGAGCAGTACTTC. Encoded protein: CAISEDRSAYEQYF.

This clone appeared a single time. The chain couples TRBV20-1 to TRBJ1-2; D uncertain. This CDR3 is built from 11 residues. Germline CDR1 DFQATT, CDR2 SNEGSKA (reference sequence). Trimming removed 6 bases from V and 3 bases from J, with 8 bases in between. The CDR3 coding sequence is TGCAGTGCCGCGGGGTACTATGGCTACACCTTC. It specifies CSAAGYYGYTF.

This sequence joins TRBV6-5 and TRBJ2-7; maybe TRBD2 (7 bases). CDR1 is MNHEY and CDR2 is SVGAGI in the germline V gene. V lost 5 bases, J lost 3 bases, and 11 bases lay in between. The CDR3 consists of 13 residues. The CDR3 coding sequence is TGTGCCAGCAGTCCCGGGGGGCTCTACGAGCAGTACTTC. Translating gives CASSPGGLYEQYF.

CDR3 residues: CASSSSGGITGELFF. CDR3 DNA sequence: TGTGCCAGCAGTTCTAGCGGGGGCATTACCGGGGAGCTGTTTTTT. The rearrangement joins TRBV6-2 or TRBV6-3 to TRBJ2-2, with 10 bases matching TRBD2. V dropped 4 bases and J dropped 5; count of bases not matched to a gene: 4. The CDR3 totals 15 residues. Germline V gives CDR1 MNHEY, CDR2 SVGEGT.

A few counts support this clone. J is TRBJ1-2 and V is TRBV11-3; 7 bases are a match to TRBD1. Germline CDR1 is SGHNT and CDR2 is YENEEA. This CDR3 has 15 residues. V lost 2 bases to trimming and J lost 3 bases; unmatched junction nucleotides: 6. The CDR3 DNA sequence: TGTGCCAGCAGCTTAAGACAGGGAGTCGACTATGGCTACACCTTC. It codes for CASSLRQGVDYGYTF.

The chain carries TRBV14 and TRBJ1-1; D might be TRBD1 (6 bases). V was trimmed by 5 bases and J by 10 bases, leaving 20 bases between them. Germline V gene lookup returns CDR1 SGHDN and CDR2 FVKESK. This CDR3 is 14 amino acids long. CDR3 residues: CASSFSPHRVGAFF. In DNA form, the CDR3 reads TGTGCCAGCAGCTTTTCCCCGCACAGGGTTGGAGCTTTCTTT.

This clone was counted only a few times. The chain employs TRBV18 and TRBJ1-1; unclear D gene. Germline values: CDR1 KGHSH, CDR2 LQKENI. V shed 3 bases and J shed 11 bases, with 16 bases lying between them. This CDR3 is built from 13 residues. CDR3 DNA sequence: TGTGCCAGCTCACCGGAACCCTACTACACGGCTTTCTTT. Translation gives CASSPEPYYTAFF.

J is TRBJ1-3 and V is TRBV10-2; D gene uncertain. The V gene lost 4 bases and the J gene lost 1 base, with 11 bases spanning the gap. Per the germline V gene, CDR1 is WSHSY and CDR2 is SAAADI. CDR3 length equals 15 residues. CDR3 in amino acids: CASSAEGASGNTIYF. CDR3 in DNA: TGCGCCAGCAGTGCCGAAGGAGCTTCTGGAAACACCATATATTTT.

The genes are TRBV6-2 or TRBV6-3 and TRBJ1-2, with TRBD1 as a possible D gene (6 bases). The length of the CDR3 is 16 residues. Germline V lookup: CDR1 MNHEY, CDR2 SVGEGT. The germline V and J ends were trimmed by 6 bases and 0 bases, with 17 bases remaining between them. CDR3 amino acids: CASSRQQRGSNYGYTF. The DNA of the CDR3 is TGTGCCAGCAGCCGACAGCAAAGGGGGTCTAACTATGGCTACACCTTC.

This clone was seen a single time. The rearrangement links TRBV5-4 to TRBJ2-7; possible D gene TRBD1, 5 bases. Germline-derived CDR1 and CDR2 are SGHNT and YYREEE (reference sequence). V was clipped by 0 bases and J by 4 bases, with 14 bases between them. The CDR3 totals 15 residues. The CDR3 DNA is TGTGCCAGCAGCTTGGCGAGCAGGGTCGGGTACGAGCAGTACTTC. Residues: CASSLASRVGYEQYF.

This sequence joins TRBV9 and TRBJ1-5; 10 bases line up with TRBD1. The V and J ends lost 4 bases and 2 bases, in that order; junction bases with no gene match: 3. Germline V CDR1 and CDR2: SGDLS, YYNGEE. The CDR3 is 15 amino acids. CDR3 protein: CASSLGQGGNQPQHF. The CDR3 nucleotides read TGTGCCAGCAGCTTAGGACAGGGGGGCAATCAGCCCCAGCATTTT. Looking up the rest from reference TRBV9 and TRBJ1-5 gives the full variable domain: DSGVTQTPKHLITATGQRVTLRCSPRSGDLSVYWYQQSLDQGLQFLIQYYNGEERAKGNILERFSAQQFPDLHSELNLSSLELGDSALYFCASSLGQGGNQPQHFGDGTRLSIL.

The gene calls are TRBV5-1 and TRBJ2-1; TRBD2 matches at 10 bases. The junction had 10 bases not matched to a gene; V was cut back by 0 bases and J by 4 bases. The CDR3 extends over 18 amino acids. Germline V lookup: CDR1 SGHRS, CDR2 YFSETQ. The CDR3 is CASSLEGSGGPIYNEQFF. The CDR3 DNA follows: TGCGCCAGCAGCTTGGAGGGTAGCGGGGGGCCGATATACAATGAGCAGTTCTTC.

The rearrangement joins TRBV18 to TRBJ2-7; 11 nucleotides match TRBD1. Trimming at V came to 3 bases and at J to 3 bases, leaving 13 bases not matched to a gene. Germline assignment: CDR1 KGHSH and CDR2 LQKENI. There are 18 residues in the CDR3. CDR3 in DNA: TGTGCCAGCTCACCCTTTACGGGACAGGGGGTGTATTACTACGAGCAGTACTTC. Its translation: CASSPFTGQGVYYYEQYF. The entire variable domain, with the rest obtained from reference TRBV18 and TRBJ2-7, is as follows: NAGVMQNPRHLVRRRGQEARLRCSPMKGHSHVYWYRQLPEEGLKFMVYLQKENIIDESGMPKERFSAEFPKEGPSILRIQQVVRGDSAAYFCASSPFTGQGVYYYEQYFGPGTRLTVT.

V is TRBV24-1 and J is TRBJ1-1; 7 bases align to TRBD1. Trimming at V came to 4 bases and at J to 8 bases, leaving 0 bases not matched to a gene. Germline lookup yields CDR1 KGHDR and CDR2 SFDVKD. The CDR3 totals 11 residues. The CDR3 loop reads CATSEQGEAFF. The CDR3 DNA is TGTGCCACCAGTGAACAGGGGGAAGCTTTCTTT.

V gene TRBV19 combines with J gene TRBJ2-2; 8 nucleotides line up with TRBD2. This CDR3 region has 15 residues. Germline CDR1 and CDR2: LNHDA and SQIVND (reference sequence). Trimming at V came to 3 bases and at J to 5 bases, leaving 5 bases not matched to a gene. CDR3 residues: CASSIGGGGTGELFF. DNA of the CDR3: TGTGCCAGTAGTATTGGGGGCGGGGGGACCGGGGAGCTGTTTTTT.

This chain links TRBV25-1 with TRBJ1-2; D gene uncertain. Germline V gene sequence: CDR1 MGHDK, CDR2 SYGVNS. CDR3 length: 13 residues. The V and J ends lost 3 bases and 8 bases respectively, with 13 bases between them. The CDR3 bases are TGTGCCAGCAGTGAGTTCTCCCCCTTAGGCTACACCTTC. Encoded protein: CASSEFSPLGYTF.

The genes are TRBV27 and TRBJ1-5, with D possibly matching TRBD1 (6 bases). Trimming pared 2 bases from V and 0 bases from J, leaving 8 bases between. The CDR3 length is 15 residues. Germline loops: CDR1 MNHEY, CDR2 SMNVEV (reference sequence). The CDR3 loop is CASSLRGASNQPQHF. Here the CDR3 DNA reads TGTGCCAGCAGTTTACGGGGGGCTAGCAATCAGCCCCAGCATTTT.

Note on this clone: The same CDR3 also results from other DNA sequences found in this sample. The rearrangement links TRBV15 to TRBJ2-1, with a tentative D call TRBD1 (6 bases). Looked up from germline, CDR1 is LNHNV and CDR2 is YYDKDF (reference sequence). The CDR3 runs to 14 residues. Trimming cost V 0 bases and J 3 bases, with 6 bases left between them. The CDR3 DNA is TGTGCCACCAGCAGAGACAGGGGCTACAATGAGCAGTTCTTC. This translates into CATSRDRGYNEQFF.